These 10 T cell receptor beta chains share one sample of origin, sequenced in a study of tumor-infiltrating lymphocytes in primary liver carcinoma. Unsorted whole blood yielded blood RNA, and germline DNA was extracted as well. TCR beta cDNA was prepared out of 450 to 500 ng total RNA by means of a constant-region primer. Libraries covering TCR beta were generated through three nested multiplex PCR rounds (using a slightly modified ARM-PCR). Amplification in the first two PCR rounds was performed using TRBV1-TRBV30 forward primers and a C-beta reverse primer for around 9 cycles each. In TCRdb, the multiplex PCR reads were re-called with MiXCR into one record per CDR3 protein. Found here are approximately 310,000 distinct CDR3 sequences, around three fifths of them singletons; the top ten hold more than 8.5%. Source material: peripheral blood. The receptors here all came from a man in his forties with primary liver carcinoma and hepatitis B virus infection.

In the case of this clonotype: This may stem from a read error, because a much larger clone lies one nucleotide away. J is TRBJ1-4 and V is TRBV4-2; D remains unclear. Germline lookup yields CDR1 LGHNA and CDR2 YNFKEQ. The length of the CDR3 is 15 residues. V was clipped by 0 bases and J by 6 bases, with 11 bases between them. The CDR3 region has the DNA TGTGCCAGCAGCCAAGACCGGTTGAACGATGAAAAACTGTTTTTT. This translates into CASSQDRLNDEKLFF.

V and J are TRBV12-3 or TRBV12-4 and TRBJ2-1; weak D call: TRBD2 (5 bases). V was cut by 2 bases and J by 9 bases, with 20 bases left in between. The CDR3 has 16 residues. DNA of the CDR3: TGTGCCAGCAGTTTACGGGGAATATACTCCTACGTTGAGCAGTTCTTC. This translates into CASSLRGIYSYVEQFF.

Points on this clonotype: It may be a read error: a sequence one base away is much more abundant. The chain carries TRBV29-1 and TRBJ1-3; no firm D call. The germline V gene has CDR1 SQVTM and CDR2 ANQGSEA. This CDR3 region has 12 residues. The CDR3 nucleotides are TGCGGCGTTGAAGGGTCTGGAAACACCATATATTTT. Its translation: CGVEGSGNTIYF.

Concerning this clonotype itself: At one end, the junction sequence differs from germline, possibly due to a read error. The rearrangement links TRBV6-1 to TRBJ2-7; 7 nucleotides agree with TRBD1. From germline, CDR1 is MNHNS and CDR2 SASEGT. This CDR3 comprises 16 residues. DNA for the CDR3: TGTGCCGGCAGTGAAGGGAGACAGGGTTTTCCGTACGAACAGTACTTC. Encoded protein: CAGSEGRQGFPYEQYF.

This chain links TRBV14 with TRBJ2-3; TRBD1 matches 7 bases. Germline-derived CDR1 and CDR2 are SGHDN and FVKESK. The CDR3 covers 16 residues. V lost 0 bases, J lost 5 bases, and 8 bases stayed unmatched. The CDR3 loop is CASSQDRRGRGDTQYF. In DNA form, the CDR3 reads TGTGCCAGCAGCCAAGATAGAAGGGGGCGCGGAGATACGCAGTATTTT. Supplemented by reference TRBV14 and TRBJ2-3, the full variable domain reads EAGVTQFPSHSVIEKGQTVTLRCDPISGHDNLYWYRRVMGKEIKFLLHFVKESKQDESGMPNNRFLAERTGGTYSTLKVQPAELEDSGVYFCASSQDRRGRGDTQYFGPGTRLTVL.

Remarks on this clonotype: Just one base apart from a much larger clone, this may be a read error. The V call is TRBV12-3 or TRBV12-4, the J call TRBJ2-2; 7 bases map to TRBD1. The CDR3 contains 12 residues. CDR3 sequence reads: CVKGGKTGELFF. As DNA, the CDR3 is TGTGTCAAAGGGGGCAAGACCGGGGAGCTGTTTTTT.

The chain recombines TRBV19 with TRBJ1-5; 7 nucleotides line up with TRBD1. V shed 6 bases and J 4 bases; nucleotides not matched to a gene: 9. CDR1 and CDR2 (germline): LNHDA, SQIVND (reference sequence). CDR3 length: 15 amino acids. The CDR3 reads CASSRQGPLNQPQHF. CDR3 in DNA: TGTGCCAGTAGCCGACAGGGACCATTAAATCAGCCCCAGCATTTT.

As concerns this clonotype: Just one base apart from a much larger clone, this may be a read error. The chain recombines TRBV4-3 with TRBJ1-5; weak D call: TRBD1 (6 bases). This CDR3 is built from 14 residues. Germline lookup yields CDR1 LGHNA and CDR2 YSLEER. CDR3 bases: TGCGCCAGCAACCAAGATCGAGGGGGTCAGCCCCAGCATTTT. Amino acid sequence: CASNQDRGGQPQHF.

CDR3 sequence: CASSLKGDNEQFF. CDR3 nucleotide sequence: TGCGCCAGCAGCTTGAAAGGGGACAATGAGCAGTTCTTC. The rearrangement uses TRBV5-1 and TRBJ2-1; tentatively, D is TRBD1 (5 bases). Trimming pared 1 base from V and 5 bases from J, leaving 7 bases between. Germline CDR1 reads SGHRS; CDR2 reads YFSETQ. This CDR3 region has 13 residues.

Concerning this clonotype itself: One end of the junction varies from germline; a read error may be responsible. This chain joins TRBV14 and TRBJ1-1; D ambiguous. The CDR3 length is 17 residues. Germline CDR1 reads SGHDN; CDR2 reads FVKESK. CDR3 loop: CVSSQERGLFGDTEAFF. CDR3 bases: TGTGTCAGCAGCCAAGAACGTGGGTTGTTCGGGGACACTGAAGCTTTCTTT.